One sample yielded the 27 T cell receptor beta chains listed below, sequenced in a study of cytomegalovirus exposure and HLA in healthy donors. Clones were read by immunoSEQ multiplex PCR, and TCRdb kept only the in-frame ones, dropping some. The data hold some 70,000 clones, with about 89% observed a single time. The sequenced sample was PBMCs. These receptors originate from a woman younger than 30 in good health and CMV-seronegative.

The rearrangement joins TRBV23-1 to TRBJ2-5, with 8 nucleotides matching TRBD2. TRBV23-1 is known as an ORF, though its function is uncertain. The CDR3 is made up of 13 amino acids. With V trimmed by 6 bases and J by 5 bases, 5 bases remained unmatched. DNA of the CDR3: TGCGCCAGCAGGGGGACTAGGCCGGAGACCCAGTACTTC. Protein sequence: CASRGTRPETQYF.

This chain uses TRBV18 with TRBJ2-7; D not certain. Looked up from germline, CDR1 is KGHSH and CDR2 is LQKENI. The V and J ends lost 3 bases and 3 bases respectively, with 6 bases between them. This CDR3 comprises 12 residues. For the CDR3, the DNA is TGTGCCAGCTCACCCTCACTCTACGAGCAGTACTTC. This sequence encodes CASSPSLYEQYF.

The chain is built from TRBV7-9 and TRBJ2-1; no reliable D call. CDR1 and CDR2 from the germline V gene are SEHNR and FQNEAQ (reference sequence). The CDR3 totals 11 residues. V was pared by 4 bases and J by 5 bases, with 3 bases between. The CDR3 region is CASSYNNEQFF. The CDR3 DNA reads TGTGCCAGCAGCTACAACAATGAGCAGTTCTTC.

The chain links TRBV2 to TRBJ2-2, with TRBD2 matching over 8 bases. This CDR3 has 13 residues. The V gene's germline CDR1 is SNHLY and CDR2 FYNNEI. V shed 11 bases and J 8 bases; nucleotides not matched to a gene: 10. In DNA, the CDR3 is TGTGCCTCACGGACTAGCCCTGGGGGGGAGCTGTTTTTT. Residues: CASRTSPGGELFF.

CDR3 sequence reads: CASSLSRGAGELFF. The CDR3 nucleotides are TGTGCCAGCAGCTTAAGTAGGGGTGCCGGGGAGCTGTTTTTT. This chain connects TRBV7-3 to TRBJ2-2; D possibly corresponds to TRBD1 (5 bases). Germline lookup yields CDR1 SGHTA and CDR2 FQGTGA. V lost 1 base to trimming and J lost 6 bases, with 9 bases between them. This CDR3 contains 14 residues. Full variable domain (missing parts from reference TRBV7-3 and TRBJ2-2): GAGVSQTPSNKVTEKGKYVELRCDPISGHTALYWYRQSLGQGPEFLIYFQGTGAADDSGLPNDRFFAVRPEGSVSTLKIQRTERGDSAVYLCASSLSRGAGELFFGEGSRLTVL.

The V gene is TRBV7-3, the J gene TRBJ2-3, with TRBD1 matching 11 bases. V lost 2 bases to trimming and J lost 6 bases; unmatched junction nucleotides: 4. This CDR3 spans 15 amino acids. Germline V gene data show CDR1 as SGHTA and CDR2 as FQGTGA. The CDR3 sequence: CASSLAGTGGDTQYF. Here the CDR3 DNA reads TGTGCCAGCAGCTTAGCCGGGACAGGGGGGGATACGCAGTATTTT.

This rearrangement joins TRBV7-8 to TRBJ2-2; D remains unclear. The CDR3 extends over 17 amino acids. V lost 0 bases, J lost 0 bases, and 11 bases lay in between. From germline, CDR1 is SGHVS and CDR2 FQNEAQ. The CDR3 spells CASSLANRLPNTGELFF. CDR3 DNA sequence: TGTGCCAGCAGCTTAGCGAACCGACTTCCGAACACCGGGGAGCTGTTTTTT.

The chain combines TRBV7-9 with TRBJ1-1, with TRBD1 identical over 8 bases. CDR3 length: 13 amino acids. CDR1 and CDR2 (germline): SEHNR, FQNEAQ (reference sequence). The V and J ends lost 1 base and 8 bases, in that order; junction bases with no gene match: 3. The CDR3 nucleotides are TGTGCCAGCAGCTTAGTCGGGGACAGGGAAGCTTTCTTT. The encoded protein is CASSLVGDREAFF.

The chain uses TRBV10-3 and TRBJ2-7; TRBD2 matches 11 bases. Trimming cost V 2 bases and J 1 base; bases outside gene matches: 10. Germline CDR1 is ENHRY and CDR2 is SYGVKD. The CDR3 is 18 amino acids. CDR3 in amino acids: CAISETLAGTSGSYEQYF. CDR3 in DNA: TGTGCCATCAGTGAGACGTTAGCTGGGACTAGCGGTTCCTACGAGCAGTACTTC.

The rearrangement uses TRBV14 and TRBJ1-6; 7 nucleotides match TRBD1. Germline CDR1 reads SGHDN; CDR2 reads FVKESK. J lost 7 bases, V lost 1 base, and 1 base had no gene match. This CDR3 spans 14 amino acids. CDR3: CASSQGQGNSPLHF. As DNA, the CDR3 is TGTGCCAGCAGCCAAGGACAGGGAAATTCACCCCTCCACTTT. Full variable domain (outside the CDR3, taken from reference TRBV14 and TRBJ1-6): EAGVTQFPSHSVIEKGQTVTLRCDPISGHDNLYWYRRVMGKEIKFLLHFVKESKQDESGMPNNRFLAERTGGTYSTLKVQPAELEDSGVYFCASSQGQGNSPLHFGNGTRLTVT.

This clone came up a few times. This rearrangement joins TRBV10-1 to TRBJ1-2; maybe TRBD1 (5 bases). Trimming took off 2 bases at V and 7 bases at J, with 14 bases between the two ends. Germline CDR1 is WNHNN and CDR2 is SYGVQD (reference sequence). This CDR3 region has 14 residues. CDR3 sequence: CASSESPRGRGYTF. CDR3 coding DNA: TGCGCCAGCAGTGAGAGCCCGCGGGGACGTGGCTACACCTTC.

This clone was detected a few times. V and J are TRBV30 and TRBJ1-5, with D perhaps matching TRBD1 (6 bases). This CDR3 contains 14 residues. Germline-derived CDR1 and CDR2 are GTSNPN and SVGIG (reference sequence). V was clipped by 2 bases and J by 0 bases, with 8 bases between them. This CDR3 is CAWSTGLSNQPQHF. The CDR3 coding sequence is TGTGCCTGGAGTACAGGGCTTAGCAATCAGCCCCAGCATTTT.

V gene TRBV27 combines with J gene TRBJ2-3, with D hard to call. Trimming left V 11 bases short and J 2 bases short, with 14 bases between. CDR3 length equals 13 residues. Per germline, CDR1 MNHEY and CDR2 SMNVEV (reference sequence). CDR3: CAPLRRSTDTQYF. The CDR3, as DNA: TGTGCCCCCCTTAGGCGGTCCACAGATACGCAGTATTTT.

V is TRBV9 and J is TRBJ1-3; no definite D call. Germline assignment: CDR1 SGDLS and CDR2 YYNGEE. The CDR3 is 16 amino acids. V lost 2 bases, J lost 0 bases, and 12 bases lay in between. This CDR3 is CASSVEDGSSGNTIYF. In DNA form, the CDR3 reads TGTGCCAGCAGCGTCGAGGACGGGAGCTCTGGAAACACCATATATTTT.

V is TRBV15 and J is TRBJ2-7; D not certain. Trimming stripped 0 bases from V and 4 bases from J, with 10 bases between. The length of the CDR3 is 14 residues. Per the germline V gene, CDR1 is LNHNV and CDR2 is YYDKDF (reference sequence). CDR3 protein: CATSRDRGSYEQYF. The DNA for the CDR3 is TGTGCCACCAGCAGAGATAGAGGCAGTTACGAGCAGTACTTC.

This chain uses TRBV29-1 with TRBJ2-1; D not resolved. The V end lost 2 bases, the J end lost 8 bases, and 16 bases lay between the germline ends. The CDR3 spans 14 residues. Per germline, CDR1 SQVTM and CDR2 ANQGSEA. The DNA for the CDR3 is TGCAGCGTTGAACTGGCTGCGGCAAAATATGAGCAGTTCTTC. Translated, it gives CSVELAAAKYEQFF.

This chain uses TRBV9 with TRBJ1-4; D perhaps matches TRBD1 (5 bases). Germline loops: CDR1 SGDLS, CDR2 YYNGEE. The CDR3 extends over 14 amino acids. V lost 0 bases, J lost 6 bases, and 9 bases lay in between. CDR3 sequence: CASSVDTGDEKLFF. In nucleotides, the CDR3 is TGTGCCAGCAGCGTAGACACGGGGGATGAAAAACTGTTTTTT.

The chain uses TRBV5-4 and TRBJ1-3; 8 positions match TRBD1. The CDR3 length is 13 residues. J was trimmed by 8 bases and V by 4 bases; bases with no gene match: 5. Germline assignment: CDR1 SGHNT and CDR2 YYREEE (reference sequence). CDR3 sequence (DNA): TGTGCCAGCAGCGAGGGACAGGAGGACACCATATATTTT. It specifies CASSEGQEDTIYF. The full variable domain, with the rest looked up from reference TRBV5-4 and TRBJ1-3, is ETGVTQSPTHLIKTRGQQVTLRCSSQSGHNTVSWYQQALGQGPQFIFQYYREEENGRGNFPPRFSGLQFPNYSSELNVNALELDDSALYLCASSEGQEDTIYFGEGSWLTVV.

The chain combines TRBV6-1 with TRBJ2-3; 9 bases fit TRBD1. Germline loops: CDR1 MNHNS, CDR2 SASEGT. The CDR3 runs 17 residues. V trimming: 3 bases; J trimming: 0 bases; junction bases outside the gene matches: 7. CDR3: CASSDIPGQGSTDTQYF. DNA of the CDR3: TGTGCCAGCAGTGATATCCCCGGACAGGGGAGCACAGATACGCAGTATTTT.

The J gene is TRBJ1-5, the V gene TRBV19, with 8 bases identical to TRBD1. Germline values: CDR1 LNHDA, CDR2 SQIVND (reference sequence). The CDR3 has 16 amino acids. With 3 bases clipped from V and 9 bases from J, the junction kept 13 bases outside the gene matches. For the CDR3, the DNA is TGTGCCAGTAGTATCGTGGGACAGGCCCGTGCGCCGCCCCAGCATTTT. It codes for CASSIVGQARAPPQHF.

As DNA, the CDR3 is TGTGCCACCAGCAAGCGCCAAGAGACCCAGTACTTC. Its protein is CATSKRQETQYF. This chain connects TRBV15 to TRBJ2-5, with unresolved D. The CDR3 contains 12 residues. Germline loops: CDR1 LNHNV, CDR2 YYDKDF (reference sequence). Trimming took 4 bases from V and 1 from J, leaving 4 bases between them.

V gene TRBV6-1 combines with J gene TRBJ2-2; 8 bases line up with TRBD2. The germline gives CDR1 MNHNS, CDR2 SASEGT. The ends lost 4 bases at V and 3 bases at J; junction bases unmatched: 4. This CDR3 is built from 15 residues. The CDR3 here is CASSALAGDTGELFF. The CDR3 nucleotides read TGTGCCAGCAGTGCGCTAGCGGGTGACACCGGGGAGCTGTTTTTT.

The chain combines TRBV5-1 with TRBJ2-5; weak D call: TRBD1 (5 bases). Germline CDR1 reads SGHRS; CDR2 reads YFSETQ. Between the trimmed V and J ends, which lost 0 bases and 4 bases, there was a span of 7 bases. The CDR3 consists of 13 residues. CDR3 residues: CASSLEGAETQYF. As DNA, the CDR3 is TGCGCCAGCAGCTTGGAAGGGGCAGAGACCCAGTACTTC.

CDR3 protein: CASSQERRARNTEAFF. The CDR3 DNA reads as TGCGCCAGCAGCCAAGAGAGGAGGGCGAGGAATACTGAAGCTTTCTTT. The chain has TRBV4-3 and TRBJ1-1, with D unresolved. Germline V gene data show CDR1 as LGHNA and CDR2 as YSLEER. The CDR3 is 16 residues long. The V end was cut by 0 bases, the J end by 5 bases, with 16 bases between.

The count of this clone is one. V is TRBV7-9 and J is TRBJ1-1, with D perhaps TRBD1 (6 bases). CDR3 size: 16 residues. CDR1 SEHNR and CDR2 FQNEAQ come from the germline V gene (reference sequence). The V end was cut by 0 bases, the J end by 3 bases, with 14 bases between. DNA for the CDR3: TGTGCCAGCAGCTTAGCGGATGGGGGCGCATACACTGAAGCTTTCTTT. Residues: CASSLADGGAYTEAFF.

V and J are TRBV14 and TRBJ1-2; possible D gene TRBD1, 5 bases. Germline CDR1 is SGHDN and CDR2 is FVKESK. The CDR3 runs to 14 residues. V shed 2 bases and J shed 4 bases, with 11 bases lying between them. The CDR3 reads CASSQRAGPYGYTF. DNA for the CDR3: TGTGCCAGCAGCCAAAGGGCAGGGCCCTATGGCTACACCTTC. Full variable domain (missing parts from reference TRBV14 and TRBJ1-2): EAGVTQFPSHSVIEKGQTVTLRCDPISGHDNLYWYRRVMGKEIKFLLHFVKESKQDESGMPNNRFLAERTGGTYSTLKVQPAELEDSGVYFCASSQRAGPYGYTFGSGTRLTVV.

The chain links TRBV5-1 to TRBJ2-2, with 8 bases identical to TRBD2. The V gene end was trimmed by 4 bases and the J gene end by 2 bases; junction bases not matched to a gene: 7. The CDR3 contains 16 residues. Germline CDR1 SGHRS, CDR2 YFSETQ. CDR3 residues: CASSVFTSGNTGELFF. CDR3 sequence (DNA): TGCGCCAGCAGCGTATTTACTAGCGGTAACACCGGGGAGCTGTTTTTT. The whole variable domain, filled in from reference TRBV5-1 and TRBJ2-2, reads KAGVTQTPRYLIKTRGQQVTLSCSPISGHRSVSWYQQTPGQGLQFLFEYFSETQRNKGNFPGRFSGRQFSNSRSEMNVSTLELGDSALYLCASSVFTSGNTGELFFGEGSRLTVL.